This T cell receptor beta chain was sequenced in a study of T cell clonotyping in hematopoietic cell transplantation. Whole-study findings and limits: Pathologically expanded recipient clonotypes increased progressively from day 30 to day 180 as diversity fell.

Trimming shortened V by 1 base and J by 3 bases, and 4 bases separated the two germline ends. The CDR3 contains 14 residues. The V gene's germline CDR1 is SGHVS and CDR2 FNYEAQ. The table came from immunoSEQ multiplex PCR; TCRdb's copy has only in-frame clones and leaves some out. The profile shows 15,000 to 20,000 clones, over 75% of them singletons. For this clone: As yet, its antigen is unknown.

V usage is TRBV7-6 and J usage is TRBJ1-6; D gene unclear. This TCR was recovered from a woman aged 40 to 50 in good health. Some clones in this sample may be carry-over from other donors' samples. Sequenced: peripheral blood mononuclear cells. The CDR3 here is CASSLDSYNSPLHF. CDR3 nucleotides: TGTGCCAGCAGCTTAGACAGCTATAATTCACCCCTCCACTTT.